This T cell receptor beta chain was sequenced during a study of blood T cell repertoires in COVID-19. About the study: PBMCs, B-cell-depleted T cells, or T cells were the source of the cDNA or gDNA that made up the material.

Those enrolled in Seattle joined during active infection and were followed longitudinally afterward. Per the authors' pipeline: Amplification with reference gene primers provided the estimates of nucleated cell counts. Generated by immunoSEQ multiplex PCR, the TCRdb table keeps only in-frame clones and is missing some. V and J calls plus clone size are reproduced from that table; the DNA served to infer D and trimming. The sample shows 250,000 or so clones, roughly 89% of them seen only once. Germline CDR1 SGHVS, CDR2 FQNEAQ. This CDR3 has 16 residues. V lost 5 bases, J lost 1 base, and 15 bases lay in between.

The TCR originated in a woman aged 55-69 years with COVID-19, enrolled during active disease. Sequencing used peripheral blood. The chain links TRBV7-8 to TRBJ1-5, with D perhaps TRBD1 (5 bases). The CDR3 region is CASSPPYGGSNQPQHF. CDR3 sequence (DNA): TGTGCCAGCAGCCCACCCTACGGGGGAAGCAATCAGCCCCAGCATTTT.